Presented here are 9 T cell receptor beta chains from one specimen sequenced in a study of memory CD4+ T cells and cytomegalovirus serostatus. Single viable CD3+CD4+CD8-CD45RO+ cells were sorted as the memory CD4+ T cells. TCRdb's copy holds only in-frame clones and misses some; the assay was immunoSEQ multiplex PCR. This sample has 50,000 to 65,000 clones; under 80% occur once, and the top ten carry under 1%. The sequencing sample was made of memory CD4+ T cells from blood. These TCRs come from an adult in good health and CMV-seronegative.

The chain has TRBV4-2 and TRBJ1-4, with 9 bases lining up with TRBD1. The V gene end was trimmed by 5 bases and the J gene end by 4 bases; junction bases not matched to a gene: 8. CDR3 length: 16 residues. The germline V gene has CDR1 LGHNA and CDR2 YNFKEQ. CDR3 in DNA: TGTGCCAGCAGCGCGTATGGGACAGGGAATAATGAAAAACTGTTTTTT. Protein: CASSAYGTGNNEKLFF.

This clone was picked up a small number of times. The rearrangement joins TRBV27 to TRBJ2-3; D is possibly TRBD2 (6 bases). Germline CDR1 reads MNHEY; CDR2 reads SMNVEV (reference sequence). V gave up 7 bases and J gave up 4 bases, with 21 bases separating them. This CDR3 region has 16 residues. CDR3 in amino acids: CASKARWAGKSDTQYF. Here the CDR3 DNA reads TGTGCCAGCAAAGCGCGCTGGGCGGGGAAGTCAGATACGCAGTATTTT.

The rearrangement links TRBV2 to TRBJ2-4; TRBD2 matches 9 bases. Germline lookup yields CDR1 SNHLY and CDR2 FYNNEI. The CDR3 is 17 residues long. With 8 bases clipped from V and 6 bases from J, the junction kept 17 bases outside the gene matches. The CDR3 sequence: CASFKMVRGGPGNIQYF. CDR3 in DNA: TGTGCCAGCTTTAAAATGGTGCGGGGGGGCCCTGGAAACATTCAGTACTTC.

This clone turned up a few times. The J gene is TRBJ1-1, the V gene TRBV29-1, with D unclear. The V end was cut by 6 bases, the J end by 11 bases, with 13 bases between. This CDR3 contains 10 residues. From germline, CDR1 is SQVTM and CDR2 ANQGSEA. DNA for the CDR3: TGCAGCGTCGATACTACGGTGGCTTTCTTT. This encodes CSVDTTVAFF.

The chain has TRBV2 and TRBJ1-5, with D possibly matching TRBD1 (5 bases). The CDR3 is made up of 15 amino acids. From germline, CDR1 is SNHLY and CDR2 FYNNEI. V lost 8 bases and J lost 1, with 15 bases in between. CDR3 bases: TGTGCCAGCGTTGCCATCCCAGGGAGCAATCAGCCCCAGCATTTT. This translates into CASVAIPGSNQPQHF. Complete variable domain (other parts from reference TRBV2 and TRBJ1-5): EPEVTQTPSHQVTQMGQEVILRCVPISNHLYFYWYRQILGQKVEFLVSFYNNEISEKSEIFDDQFSVERPDGSNFTLKIRSTKLEDSAMYFCASVAIPGSNQPQHFGDGTRLSIL.

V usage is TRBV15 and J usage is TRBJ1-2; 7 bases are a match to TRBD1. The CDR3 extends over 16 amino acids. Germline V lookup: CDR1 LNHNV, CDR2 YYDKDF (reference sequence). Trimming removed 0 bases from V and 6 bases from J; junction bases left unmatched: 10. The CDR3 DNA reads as TGTGCCACCAGCAGAGATCTCGGCAGGGGGTTAGATGGCTACACCTTC. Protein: CATSRDLGRGLDGYTF. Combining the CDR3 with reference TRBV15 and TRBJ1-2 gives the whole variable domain DAMVIQNPRYQVTQFGKPVTLSCSQTLNHNVMYWYQQKSSQAPKLLFHYYDKDFNNEADTPDNFQSRRPNTSFCFLDIRSPGLGDTAMYLCATSRDLGRGLDGYTFGSGTRLTVV.

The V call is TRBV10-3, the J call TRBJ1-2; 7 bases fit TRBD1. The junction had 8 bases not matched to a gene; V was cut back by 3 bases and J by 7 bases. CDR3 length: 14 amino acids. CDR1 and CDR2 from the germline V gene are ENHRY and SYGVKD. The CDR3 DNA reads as TGTGCCATCAGTGATATGGGACAGTCTTTTGGCTACACCTTC. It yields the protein CAISDMGQSFGYTF.

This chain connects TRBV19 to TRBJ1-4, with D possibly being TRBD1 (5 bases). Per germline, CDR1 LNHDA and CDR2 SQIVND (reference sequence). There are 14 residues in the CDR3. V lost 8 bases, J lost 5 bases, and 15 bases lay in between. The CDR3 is CASRPGRRNEKLFF. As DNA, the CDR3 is TGTGCCAGTCGCCCAGGGAGGAGGAATGAAAAACTGTTTTTT.

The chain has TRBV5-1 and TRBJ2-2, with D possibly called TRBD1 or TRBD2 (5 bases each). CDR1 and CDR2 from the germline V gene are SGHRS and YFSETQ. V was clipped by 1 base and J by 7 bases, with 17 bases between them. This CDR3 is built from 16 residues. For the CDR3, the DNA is TGCGCCAGCAGCTTGTCGGGGCCCGGGGTGGACGGGGAGCTGTTTTTT. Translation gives CASSLSGPGVDGELFF.